A selection of T cell receptor beta chains follows, all from one sample in a study of cytomegalovirus exposure and HLA in healthy donors. TCRdb keeps only in-frame clones here, not all; method: immunoSEQ multiplex PCR. The data show 60,000 to 90,000 clones, around two thirds seen once. The sequenced sample was PBMCs. The receptors were sampled from a woman between 45 and 60 years old in good health and CMV-seropositive. Both conserved end residues are part of each CDR3. Fields, in order: V gene, CDR3 protein.

>TRBV18
CASWRGTGELFF
>TRBV28
CASSLVAYGYTF
>TRBV7-8
CASTNLMVGGEGTEAFF
>TRBV2
CASRDRDYEQYF
>TRBV9
CASSVVGRGQETQYF
>TRBV18
CASSDSSGSWGREQYF
>TRBV28
CASSRTASSYEQYF
>TRBV9
CASSVRGGANTGELFF
>TRBV9
CASSPKRTENTEAFF
>TRBV19
CASSDSMNTEAFF